This note documents a single TCR beta chain sequence. The data are from a study of blood T cells in healthy people across ages. V was shortened by 5 bases and J by 8 bases, with 18 bases between the two germline ends. The CDR3 totals 14 residues. The germline V gene encodes CDR1 SGHTA and CDR2 FQGNSA. A second roughly 7 to 11 cycle PCR used barcoded and J-beta primers. One entry per CDR3 protein, called by TCRdb with MiXCR from the 5' RACE reads. The sample yields about 1 million distinct CDR3 sequences, under 30% seen once. Every participating donor contributed about 10 milliliters of peripheral blood through a draw. The same data also contributed to another study, on T cells of mothers and their children. That paper adds: Every mother supplied over 9 million TCR beta CDR3 reads and every child 2.5 million to 3.5 million.

Sequenced sample: blood. The origin of this receptor is a girl aged 2 to 10 in good health. This chain uses TRBV7-2 with TRBJ1-2; tentative D call: TRBD1 (6 bases). CDR3 DNA: TGTGCCAGCAGCCCCTTGTGGGGGCAAGAAGGCTACACCTTC. It codes for CASSPLWGQEGYTF.